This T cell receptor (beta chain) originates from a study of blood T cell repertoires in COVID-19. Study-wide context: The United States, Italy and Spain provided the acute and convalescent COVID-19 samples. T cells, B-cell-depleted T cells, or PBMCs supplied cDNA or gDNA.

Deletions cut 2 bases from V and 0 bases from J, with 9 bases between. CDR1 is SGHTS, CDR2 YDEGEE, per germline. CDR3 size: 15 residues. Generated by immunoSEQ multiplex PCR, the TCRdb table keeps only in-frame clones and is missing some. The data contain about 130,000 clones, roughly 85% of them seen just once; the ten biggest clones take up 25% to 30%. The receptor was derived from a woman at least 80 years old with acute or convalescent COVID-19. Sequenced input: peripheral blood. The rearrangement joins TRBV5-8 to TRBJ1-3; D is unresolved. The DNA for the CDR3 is TGTGCCAGCAGCTTCGGCTCTAGCTCTGGAAACACCATATATTTT. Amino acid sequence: CASSFGSSSGNTIYF.